This T cell receptor (beta chain) is from a study of shared clonotypes between healthy human individuals. With regard to this clone: Its target is unknown.

Germline V CDR1 and CDR2: SGHRS, YFSETQ. There are 15 residues in the CDR3. V was trimmed by 0 bases and J by 6 bases, leaving 13 bases between them. Study-wide results and caveats: Owing to a small donor count, the genetic and exposure-history diversity represented was limited.

Some clones are missing from TCRdb's copy, which holds only in-frame ones; the method was immunoSEQ multiplex PCR. This table holds 1,100,000 or so clones, more than 75% found once. V gene TRBV5-1 combines with J gene TRBJ1-5, with D possibly TRBD1 on 5 matching bases. This TCR was sampled from a man aged 18 to 30 in good health. Some clones in this sample may be carry-over from other donors' samples. The sequencing input was memory CD4+ T cells from PBMCs. Subset given: CD45RA-negative fraction. The CDR3 DNA reads as TGCGCCAGCAGCTTGGGAGGGGAGTGGGGTCAGCCCCAGCATTTT. The encoded protein is CASSLGGEWGQPQHF.